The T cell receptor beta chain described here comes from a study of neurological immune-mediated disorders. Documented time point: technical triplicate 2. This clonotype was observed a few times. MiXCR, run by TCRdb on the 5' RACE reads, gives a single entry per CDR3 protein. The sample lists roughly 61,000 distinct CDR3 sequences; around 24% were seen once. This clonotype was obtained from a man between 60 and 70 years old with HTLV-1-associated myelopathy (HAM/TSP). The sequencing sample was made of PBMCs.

CDR3 nucleotide sequence: TGTGCCAGCAGCTACGGACGGAATGAAAAACTGTTTTTT. Its translation: CASSYGRNEKLFF. The V gene is TRBV5-5, the J gene TRBJ1-4; no reliable D call. CDR1 SGHKS and CDR2 YYEKEE come from the germline V gene (reference sequence). The CDR3 totals 13 residues. V gave up 3 bases and J gave up 5 bases, with 8 bases separating them.